Listed here is a single T cell receptor beta chain. The CDR3 has 11 amino acids. Germline V gene lookup returns CDR1 DFQATT and CDR2 SNEGSKA (reference sequence). In the PCR, 60 Vbeta and 13 Jbeta primers were used. This table comes from immunoSEQ multiplex PCR, and its TCRdb copy is limited to in-frame clones, with some not included. The table includes 100,000 to 150,000 clones, roughly 78% detected once. The record originates from a study of cytomegalovirus exposure and HLA in healthy donors. The sequencing sample was made of PBMCs. This chain links TRBV20-1 with TRBJ1-1; no clear D gene. The sequence was collected from a man aged 25-45 years in good health and CMV-seropositive. The CDR3 DNA follows: TGCCTCCGGTATTCGAACACTGAAGCTTTCTTT. Translation: CLRYSNTEAFF.